These T cell receptor beta chains were read from a single sample in a study of blood T cell repertoires in COVID-19. Profiled with immunoSEQ multiplex PCR; TCRdb holds only in-frame clones, not every one. Here the sample spans tens of thousands of clones, approximately 86% being singletons. Material: peripheral blood. These receptors all come from a male donor with acute or convalescent COVID-19. CDR3s leave out the opening cysteine and the closing phenylalanine or tryptophan.

J gene | V gene | CDR3 length | CDR3 protein
TRBJ2-2 | TRBV28 | 11 | ASQRGATGELF
TRBJ1-2 | TRBV30 | 12 | AWSKDRGLFGYT
TRBJ2-3 | TRBV6-6 | 14 | ASSLPLAGVTDTQY
TRBJ2-2 | TRBV5-1 | 17 | ASSPGLAGGNANTGELF
TRBJ2-1 | TRBV28 | 13 | ASSETTSSYNEQF
TRBJ1-6 | TRBV11-2 | 11 | ASSLDRNSPLH
TRBJ2-1 | TRBV24-1 | 11 | ATSDARGNEQF
TRBJ1-1 | TRBV2 | 10 | ASSEAQRRAF
TRBJ1-4 | TRBV15 | 13 | ATSKKASTNEKLF
TRBJ1-2 | TRBV5-5 | 14 | ASSLGTGGLSYGYT
TRBJ1-3 | TRBV24-1 | 13 | ATSDLTGSEDTIY
TRBJ2-1 | TRBV6-5 | 14 | ASSYDRVRSYNEQF
TRBJ2-7 | TRBV3-1/TRBV3-2 | 13 | ASSLAPRDFGEQY
TRBJ2-2 | TRBV9 | 14 | ASSVGIGENTGELF
TRBJ2-1 | TRBV10-3 | 14 | AISEPGQSSYNEQF
TRBJ1-4 | TRBV5-1 | 15 | ASSTGTGGRGNEKLF
TRBJ1-5 | TRBV6-2/TRBV6-3 | 11 | ASSPRQAQPQH
TRBJ1-6 | TRBV30 | 12 | ACTPDSGNSPLH
TRBJ1-5 | TRBV2 | 14 | ASSASGGGSNQPQH
TRBJ2-3 | TRBV3-1/TRBV3-2 | 13 | ASSPRGLRTDTQY
TRBJ2-5 | TRBV4-1 | 14 | ASSPLTGTFQETQY
TRBJ2-7 | TRBV5-5 | 12 | ASSRPGQYNEQY
TRBJ1-5 | TRBV7-2 | 13 | ASSLVIGGHQPQH
TRBJ1-2 | TRBV15 | 12 | ATSRDVGDYGYT
TRBJ1-1 | TRBV3-1/TRBV3-2 | 12 | ASSPAQGAAEAF
TRBJ1-1 | TRBV18 | 13 | ASSPPLAMNTEAF
TRBJ1-1 | TRBV29-1 | 12 | SVVRARGNTEAF